The 5 T cell receptor beta chains below come from one sample, sequenced in a study of blood T cells in healthy people across ages. A sample-barcoded 5' primer and a J-beta primer mix were used in a second PCR of about 7 to 12 cycles. TCRdb reprocessed the 5' RACE reads with MiXCR, giving one entry per CDR3 protein. The sample yields about 1,400,000 distinct CDR3 sequences, approximately 60% seen once. The sample comprised blood. Receptors originate from a man in his late teens or twenties in good health.

This clonotype was counted only a few times. This chain uses TRBV27 with TRBJ2-4; 10 bases match TRBD1. Gene TRBJ2-7 matches the end of the DNA better, so the J call may be wrong. This CDR3 is 14 amino acids long. Germline assignment: CDR1 MNHEY and CDR2 SMNVEV (reference sequence). CDR3 nucleotide sequence: TGTGCCAGCAGTGCAAGACAGGGGGCCCACGAGCAGTACTTC. The encoded protein is CASSARQGAHEQYF.

The chain is built from TRBV5-1 and TRBJ1-2; TRBD1 aligns across 8 bases. Trimming cost V 3 bases and J 4 bases; bases outside gene matches: 5. CDR1 is SGHRS and CDR2 is YFSETQ in the germline V gene. The CDR3 has 14 residues. The CDR3 nucleotides read TGCGCCAGCAGCTGGGGACAGGACAGCTATGGCTACACCTTC. This gives the protein CASSWGQDSYGYTF.

This clonotype appeared a few times. The chain carries TRBV9 and TRBJ2-1; tentative D call: TRBD2 (5 bases). The V gene lost 3 bases and the J gene lost 6 bases, with 19 bases spanning the gap. The CDR3 contains 16 residues. Germline V gives CDR1 SGDLS, CDR2 YYNGEE. In nucleotides, the CDR3 is TGTGCCAGCAGCGGTAGGGCTAGTGGGAGCATCAATGAGCAGTTCTTC. Amino acid sequence: CASSGRASGSINEQFF.

This clonotype was observed a handful of times. This sequence joins TRBV10-3 and TRBJ2-7; D gene uncertain. The CDR3 has 13 amino acids. V was cut by 6 bases and J by 7 bases, with 16 bases left in between. Germline V gives CDR1 ENHRY, CDR2 SYGVKD. CDR3 in amino acids: CAISQVRHTEQYF. The CDR3, as DNA: TGTGCCATCAGCCAGGTTAGGCACACAGAGCAGTACTTC.

This clonotype occurred a few times. The chain couples TRBV28 to TRBJ1-2; D might be TRBD1 (5 bases). Trimming removed 5 bases from V and 4 bases from J, with 17 bases in between. The germline V gene has CDR1 MDHEN and CDR2 SYDVKM. The CDR3 extends over 15 amino acids. CDR3 amino acids: CASSPRSGVFYGYTF. In DNA, the CDR3 is TGTGCCAGCAGTCCTCGTTCGGGGGTGTTCTATGGCTACACCTTC.